Below are 7 T cell receptor beta chains sequenced from a single sample in a study of metastatic and nonmetastatic thyroid tumors. No treatment had been given to any patient before thyroid surgery. With MiXCR, TCRdb called clones anew from the PCR reads. The top ten clones hold 6.5% to 9% of a sample with about 20,000 clones, 11% of them seen once. The sample was blood. These receptors were taken from a female donor with papillary thyroid cancer or a benign thyroid nodule (not recorded which). Some clones in this sample may be carry-over from other donors' samples.

In this sample, this clone is medium-sized (0.01 to 0.1%). The chain has TRBV6-6 and TRBJ2-2, with D perhaps TRBD1 (5 bases). The CDR3 totals 14 residues. Germline lookup yields CDR1 MNHNY and CDR2 SVGAGI (reference sequence). Between the trimmed V and J ends, which lost 0 bases and 7 bases, there was a span of 9 bases. The CDR3 sequence is CASSYSSQGGELFF. In DNA, the CDR3 is TGTGCCAGCAGTTACTCGAGTCAGGGCGGGGAGCTGTTTTTT.

The chain is built from TRBV6-1 and TRBJ1-4; D remains unclear. In germline, CDR1 is MNHNS, CDR2 SASEGT. This CDR3 region has 14 residues. V lost 5 bases and J 10 bases, leaving 17 bases between the germline ends. The CDR3 reads CASSREIAGLKLFF. CDR3 DNA sequence: TGTGCCAGCAGTCGAGAGATAGCGGGGTTAAAACTGTTTTTT.

The chain links TRBV2 to TRBJ2-3; D call uncertain. V lost 7 bases, J lost 3 bases, and 17 bases lay in between. The germline V gene encodes CDR1 SNHLY and CDR2 FYNNEI. The CDR3 sequence is 15 residues long. In DNA form, the CDR3 reads TGTGCCAGCACTACGGACGGTCGAAGGACAGATACGCAGTATTTT. This encodes CASTTDGRRTDTQYF.

This clone came up many times. An end of the junction does not agree with germline; a read error may underlie this. Written as DNA, the CDR3 is TGTGCCGGCAGTTTTCTTAGCGGGACAGATACGCAGTATTTT. Encoded protein: CAGSFLSGTDTQYF. The chain joins TRBV28 to TRBJ2-3; TRBD2 matches 7 bases. The CDR3 sequence is 14 residues long. Germline V gives CDR1 MDHEN, CDR2 SYDVKM.

This clone was detected many times. The rearrangement links TRBV11-1 to TRBJ2-1; D might be TRBD1 or TRBD2, each matching 5 bases. Germline assignment: CDR1 SGHAT and CDR2 FQDESV (reference sequence). V lost 4 bases and J lost 8, with 24 bases in between. The CDR3 sequence is 17 residues long. The CDR3 spells CASSSPILTTLGDEQFF. The CDR3 DNA follows: TGTGCCAGCAGCTCCCCAATTTTGACCACACTGGGGGATGAGCAGTTCTTC.

This rearrangement joins TRBV28 to TRBJ2-1, with D maybe TRBD1 (6 bases). CDR3 length: 15 amino acids. CDR1 is MDHEN and CDR2 is SYDVKM in the germline V gene. Trimming shortened V by 3 bases and J by 2 bases, and 11 bases separated the two germline ends. CDR3 region: CASSLKWTAYNEQFF. The CDR3 DNA sequence: TGTGCCAGCAGTTTGAAGTGGACAGCCTACAATGAGCAGTTCTTC.

By share, this clone counts as medium-sized. This chain links TRBV12-3 or TRBV12-4 with TRBJ2-2; the D gene is possibly TRBD1 (6 bases). Trimming took 5 bases from V and 1 from J, leaving 11 bases between them. The CDR3 consists of 15 residues. The CDR3 here is CASSLRDKNTGELFF. CDR3 coding DNA: TGTGCCAGCAGTCTCCGGGACAAGAACACCGGGGAGCTGTTTTTT.